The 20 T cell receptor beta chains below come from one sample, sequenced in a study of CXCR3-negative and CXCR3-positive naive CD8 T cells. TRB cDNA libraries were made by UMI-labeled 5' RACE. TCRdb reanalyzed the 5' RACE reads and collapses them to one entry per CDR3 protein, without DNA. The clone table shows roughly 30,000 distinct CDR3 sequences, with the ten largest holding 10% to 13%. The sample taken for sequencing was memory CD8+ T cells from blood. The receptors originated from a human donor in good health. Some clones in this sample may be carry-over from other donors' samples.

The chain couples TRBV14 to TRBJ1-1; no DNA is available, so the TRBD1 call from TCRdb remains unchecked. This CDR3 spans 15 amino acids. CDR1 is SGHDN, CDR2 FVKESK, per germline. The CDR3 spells CASSQVGGLFTEAFF.

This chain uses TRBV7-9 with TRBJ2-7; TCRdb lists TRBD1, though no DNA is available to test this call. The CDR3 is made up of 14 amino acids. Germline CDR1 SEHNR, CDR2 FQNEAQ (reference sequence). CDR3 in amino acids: CASSGRVRSSEQYF.

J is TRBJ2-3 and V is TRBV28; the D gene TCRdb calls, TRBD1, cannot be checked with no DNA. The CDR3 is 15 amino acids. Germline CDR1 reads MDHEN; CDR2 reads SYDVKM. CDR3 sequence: CASSLAVARGNTQYF.

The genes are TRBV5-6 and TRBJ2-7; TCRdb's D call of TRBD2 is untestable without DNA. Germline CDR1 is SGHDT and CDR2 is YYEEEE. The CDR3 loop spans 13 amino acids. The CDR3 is CASSLGGIYEQYF.

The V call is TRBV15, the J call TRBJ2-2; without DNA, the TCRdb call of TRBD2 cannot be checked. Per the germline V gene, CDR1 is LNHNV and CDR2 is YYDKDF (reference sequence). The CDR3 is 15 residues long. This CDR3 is CATSSVTRFTGELFF.

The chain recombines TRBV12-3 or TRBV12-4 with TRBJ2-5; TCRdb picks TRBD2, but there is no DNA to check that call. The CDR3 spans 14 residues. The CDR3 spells CASAVPGGGETQYF.

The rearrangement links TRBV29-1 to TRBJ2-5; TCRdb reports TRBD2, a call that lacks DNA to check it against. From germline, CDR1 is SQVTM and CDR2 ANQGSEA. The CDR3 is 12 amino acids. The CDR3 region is CSASASGETQYF.

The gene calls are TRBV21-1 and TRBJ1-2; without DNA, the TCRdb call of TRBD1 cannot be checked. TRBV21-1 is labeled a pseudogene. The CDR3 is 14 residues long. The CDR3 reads CASSIHTGSDGYTF.

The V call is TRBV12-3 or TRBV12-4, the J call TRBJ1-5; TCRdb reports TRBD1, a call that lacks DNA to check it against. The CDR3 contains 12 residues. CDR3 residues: CASRTGSKPQHF.

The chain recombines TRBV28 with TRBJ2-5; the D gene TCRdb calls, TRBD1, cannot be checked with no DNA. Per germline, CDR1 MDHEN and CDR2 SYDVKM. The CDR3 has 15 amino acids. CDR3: CASSLVPAFRGTQYF.

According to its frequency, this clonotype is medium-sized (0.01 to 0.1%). The CDR3 sequence: CSVPAPATGWAQYF. The chain employs TRBV29-1 and TRBJ2-3; the D call of TRBD2 rests on TCRdb alone, since no DNA is present to check it. The length of the CDR3 is 14 residues. CDR1 is SQVTM and CDR2 is ANQGSEA in the germline V gene.

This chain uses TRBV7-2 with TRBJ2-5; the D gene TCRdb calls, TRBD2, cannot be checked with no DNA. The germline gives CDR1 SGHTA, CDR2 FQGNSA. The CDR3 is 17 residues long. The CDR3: CASSYGTSGGLQETQYF.

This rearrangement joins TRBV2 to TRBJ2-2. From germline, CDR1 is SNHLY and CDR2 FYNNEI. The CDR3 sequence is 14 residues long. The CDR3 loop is CASSEAGRTGELFF.

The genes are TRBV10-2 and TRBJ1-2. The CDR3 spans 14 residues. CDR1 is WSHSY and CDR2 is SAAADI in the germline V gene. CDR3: CASSQSSQYDGYTF.

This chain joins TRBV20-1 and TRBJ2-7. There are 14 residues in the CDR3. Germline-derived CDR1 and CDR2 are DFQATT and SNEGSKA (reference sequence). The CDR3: CSARDAQGAYEQYF.

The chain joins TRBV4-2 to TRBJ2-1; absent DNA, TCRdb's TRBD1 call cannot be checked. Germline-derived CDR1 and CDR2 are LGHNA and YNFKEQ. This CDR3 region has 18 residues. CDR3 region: CASSQELEGASSYNEQFF.

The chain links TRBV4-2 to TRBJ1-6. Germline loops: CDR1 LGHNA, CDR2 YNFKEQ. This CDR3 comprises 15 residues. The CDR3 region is CASSPPADYNSPLHF.

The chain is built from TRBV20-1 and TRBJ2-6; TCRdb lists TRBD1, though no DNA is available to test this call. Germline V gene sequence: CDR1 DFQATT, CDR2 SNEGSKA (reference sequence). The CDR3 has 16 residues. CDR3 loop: CSDTGQGMSGANVLTF.

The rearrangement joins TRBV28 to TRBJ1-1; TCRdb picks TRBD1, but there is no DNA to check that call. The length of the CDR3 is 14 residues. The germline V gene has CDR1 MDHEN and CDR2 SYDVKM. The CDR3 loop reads CASSFAGTNTEAFF.

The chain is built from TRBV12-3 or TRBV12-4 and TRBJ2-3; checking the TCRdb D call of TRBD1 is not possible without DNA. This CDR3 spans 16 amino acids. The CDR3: CASSLVRRGSTDTQYF.